The 25 T cell receptor beta chains below all came from one sample that was sequenced in a study of response to subunit inactivated influenza vaccine. In TCRdb, the RT-PCR reads were re-called with MiXCR into one record per CDR3 protein. The sample lists 500,000 to 550,000 distinct CDR3 sequences, around 7.9% occurring once. Sample: PBMCs from blood, taken around 25 months after vaccination. These receptor sequences come from a man aged 45-69 years who received an inactivated influenza vaccine.

There are many counts of this clonotype. At one of its ends the junction is not consistent with the germline gene, which may arise from a read error. The V call is TRBV2, the J call TRBJ2-1; D not resolved. CDR1 is SNHLY, CDR2 FYNNEI, per germline. The CDR3 length is 11 residues. The CDR3 reads CASISNNEQFF. CDR3 in DNA: TGTGCCAGCATCTCCAACAATGAGCAGTTCTTC.

The chain has TRBV10-3 and TRBJ2-7; 7 bases are a match to TRBD1. CDR1 and CDR2 (germline): ENHRY, SYGVKD. The CDR3 consists of 14 residues. With V trimmed by 10 bases and J by 5 bases, 14 bases remained unmatched. The DNA for the CDR3 is TGTGCCACCACAGTATCGAACAGGGGTCACGAGCAGTACTTC. This codes for CATTVSNRGHEQYF.

This clonotype was seen many times. This chain connects TRBV5-5 to TRBJ2-1, with D possibly matching TRBD2 (5 bases). The CDR3 covers 12 residues. Looked up from germline, CDR1 is SGHKS and CDR2 is YYEKEE (reference sequence). The ends were cut back, 5 bases at V and 8 bases at J, with 11 bases in the middle. In nucleotides, the CDR3 is TGTGCCAGCAGTTCAGCGGTTTATGAGCAGTTCTTC. It encodes CASSSAVYEQFF.

This chain joins TRBV6-1 and TRBJ2-1; 9 bases line up with TRBD1. Germline trimming cut 6 bases from V and 9 bases from J; bases unmatched to any gene: 12. The CDR3 length is 15 residues. Germline V lookup: CDR1 MNHNS, CDR2 SASEGT. The CDR3: CASRKKGQGITEQFF. The CDR3 DNA follows: TGTGCCAGCAGGAAAAAGGGACAGGGAATCACTGAGCAGTTCTTC.

This clonotype was seen a few times. V and J are TRBV7-2 and TRBJ2-4; D perhaps matches TRBD1 (6 bases). The V end was cut by 0 bases, the J end by 5 bases, with 8 bases between. This CDR3 contains 14 residues. Germline V gene data show CDR1 as SGHTA and CDR2 as FQGNSA. CDR3 sequence: CASSLAWTENIQYF. In DNA, the CDR3 is TGTGCCAGCAGCTTAGCTTGGACAGAAAACATTCAGTACTTC.

The V gene is TRBV9, the J gene TRBJ2-2, with a tentative D call TRBD2 (6 bases). Between the trimmed V and J ends, which lost 3 bases and 7 bases, there was a span of 28 bases. The CDR3 sequence is 19 residues long. Germline loops: CDR1 SGDLS, CDR2 YYNGEE. CDR3 amino acids: CASSGGANSPSFRFGELFF. The CDR3 DNA reads as TGTGCCAGCAGCGGCGGGGCCAATAGTCCCTCTTTCAGGTTCGGGGAGCTGTTTTTT. The whole variable domain, remainder taken from reference TRBV9 and TRBJ2-2, is DSGVTQTPKHLITATGQRVTLRCSPRSGDLSVYWYQQSLDQGLQFLIQYYNGEERAKGNILERFSAQQFPDLHSELNLSSLELGDSALYFCASSGGANSPSFRFGELFFGEGSRLTVL.

The chain joins TRBV5-6 to TRBJ1-1, with 8 bases lining up with TRBD1. This CDR3 is built from 14 residues. Germline V CDR1 and CDR2: SGHDT, YYEEEE. V was pared by 4 bases and J by 8 bases, with 10 bases of the junction left unmatched. CDR3 sequence: CASSKKTGALEAFF. DNA for the CDR3: TGTGCCAGCAGCAAGAAGACAGGGGCACTCGAAGCTTTCTTT.

This clonotype was counted a few times. V gene TRBV12-3 or TRBV12-4 combines with J gene TRBJ2-1, with D tentatively TRBD1 (6 bases). Trimming left V 4 bases short and J 3 bases short, with 10 bases between. This CDR3 has 14 residues. CDR3 bases: TGTGCCAGCAGTTGGGCAGGGGACTACAATGAGCAGTTCTTC. Translated, it gives CASSWAGDYNEQFF.

Many counts were recorded for this clonotype. The genes are TRBV12-3 or TRBV12-4 and TRBJ2-7; D perhaps matches TRBD1 (6 bases). This CDR3 spans 14 amino acids. The V end was cut by 5 bases, the J end by 0 bases, with 11 bases between. The chain's CDR3 is CASSVDRSSYEQYF. The DNA of the CDR3 is TGTGCCAGCAGTGTCGACAGGAGCTCCTACGAGCAGTACTTC.

The J gene is TRBJ2-2, the V gene TRBV5-6, with D maybe TRBD2 (5 bases). The germline V and J ends were trimmed by 0 bases and 7 bases, with 10 bases remaining between them. The germline V gene has CDR1 SGHDT and CDR2 YYEEEE. The CDR3 sequence is 14 residues long. The CDR3 sequence is CASSLALGSGELFF. The CDR3 DNA sequence: TGTGCCAGCAGCTTGGCCTTGGGGAGCGGGGAGCTGTTTTTT.

This clonotype was seen a few times. The chain has TRBV12-3 or TRBV12-4 and TRBJ1-2, with 8 bases fitting TRBD1. CDR3 length: 15 amino acids. V lost 5 bases to trimming and J lost 0 bases; unmatched junction nucleotides: 5. The CDR3 loop is CASSRTGTANYGYTF. CDR3 sequence (DNA): TGTGCCAGCAGTAGGACAGGGACCGCTAACTATGGCTACACCTTC.

A few counts support this clonotype. V usage is TRBV11-2 and J usage is TRBJ2-2, with D maybe TRBD2 (6 bases). The CDR3 loop spans 15 amino acids. V dropped 5 bases and J dropped 6 bases, with 16 bases sitting between them. Germline V gene sequence: CDR1 SGHAT, CDR2 FQNNGV. Here the CDR3 reads CASSLRVDYSGELFF. CDR3 in DNA: TGTGCCAGCAGCCTCCGCGTGGACTATTCCGGGGAGCTGTTTTTT.

This clonotype has more than one count but fewer than ten. This chain uses TRBV6-5 with TRBJ1-2; D gene uncertain. Germline values: CDR1 MNHEY, CDR2 SVGAGI. The V end lost 3 bases, the J end lost 0 bases, and 8 bases lay between the germline ends. This CDR3 has 14 residues. In DNA form, the CDR3 reads TGTGCCAGCAGTTATCTGGGTGCTAACTATGGCTACACCTTC. Protein sequence: CASSYLGANYGYTF.

The gene calls are TRBV7-3 and TRBJ1-1; D gene uncertain. The germline V gene has CDR1 SGHTA and CDR2 FQGTGA. Trimming pared 5 bases from V and 9 bases from J, leaving 16 bases between. The CDR3 consists of 13 residues. This CDR3 reads CASSRRTPGKAFF. The CDR3, as DNA: TGTGCCAGCAGCCGTAGGACTCCAGGAAAAGCTTTCTTT.

In this sample, this clonotype turned up many times. V and J are TRBV5-1 and TRBJ2-1, with D unclear. The CDR3 consists of 15 residues. CDR1 SGHRS and CDR2 YFSETQ come from the germline V gene. V was trimmed by 4 bases and J by 5 bases, leaving 16 bases between them. CDR3 in DNA: TGCGCCAGCAGCCTACTACAGACTGGGGACAATGAGCAGTTCTTC. It yields the protein CASSLLQTGDNEQFF.

The chain joins TRBV7-2 to TRBJ2-3; D is unclear. The CDR3 length is 13 residues. Germline V gene sequence: CDR1 SGHTA, CDR2 FQGNSA. The V and J ends lost 4 bases and 4 bases respectively, with 9 bases between them. The CDR3 coding sequence is TGTGCCAGCAGCTCTGGACGCGCAGATACGCAGTATTTT. Translation: CASSSGRADTQYF.

In this sample, this clonotype turned up a few times. The chain joins TRBV18 to TRBJ2-1, with D perhaps matching TRBD1 (5 bases). The CDR3 contains 14 residues. The germline CDR1 and CDR2 sequences are KGHSH and LQKENI. V lost 5 bases and J lost 4, with 12 bases in between. The CDR3 loop is CASSKIRDYNEQFF. CDR3 DNA sequence: TGTGCCAGCTCAAAAATCAGGGATTACAATGAGCAGTTCTTC.

This clonotype has just a few counts. The V and J genes are TRBV9 and TRBJ2-1; 11 bases are shared with TRBD2. The trim removed 0 bases at V and 9 bases at J, leaving 5 bases unmatched. The length of the CDR3 is 15 residues. CDR1 and CDR2 from the germline V gene are SGDLS and YYNGEE. The DNA of the CDR3 is TGTGCCAGCAGCGTAGCTACTAGCGGGAGCGGTGAGCAGTTCTTC. Its protein product is CASSVATSGSGEQFF.

This clonotype has more than one count but fewer than ten. The genes are TRBV7-6 and TRBJ2-7; 8 positions match TRBD1. The germline V gene has CDR1 SGHVS and CDR2 FNYEAQ. V lost 5 bases, J lost 4 bases, and 10 bases stayed unmatched. The CDR3 consists of 15 residues. Here the CDR3 reads CASSPIADRAYEQYF. The CDR3, as DNA: TGTGCCAGCAGCCCGATCGCGGACAGGGCTTACGAGCAGTACTTC.

This clonotype was observed a handful of times. This chain connects TRBV29-1 to TRBJ2-7; D unresolved. This CDR3 is 13 amino acids long. V shed 6 bases and J shed 2 bases, with 14 bases lying between them. Per the germline V gene, CDR1 is SQVTM and CDR2 is ANQGSEA. The CDR3 DNA reads TGCAGCGTCACCAGAGGCGGACCCTACGAGCAGTACTTC. Its protein product is CSVTRGGPYEQYF.

The table lists this clonotype with a few counts. The chain is built from TRBV4-2 and TRBJ1-1, with D hard to call. Germline V lookup: CDR1 LGHNA, CDR2 YNFKEQ. The germline V and J ends were trimmed by 0 bases and 3 bases, with 5 bases remaining between them. This CDR3 has 13 residues. The CDR3 spells CASSQDAYTEAFF. The DNA for the CDR3 is TGTGCCAGCAGCCAAGATGCGTACACTGAAGCTTTCTTT.

This clonotype was picked up many times. V is TRBV20-1 and J is TRBJ2-2; TRBD2 agrees at 10 bases. The CDR3 is 19 amino acids. Looked up from germline, CDR1 is DFQATT and CDR2 is SNEGSKA (reference sequence). The trim removed 3 bases at V and 0 bases at J, leaving 13 bases unmatched. The CDR3 here is CSARWLAGAPLSNTGELFF. CDR3 coding DNA: TGCAGTGCTAGGTGGCTAGCGGGGGCCCCATTATCGAACACCGGGGAGCTGTTTTTT.

This clonotype was seen a few times. The rearrangement uses TRBV5-6 and TRBJ1-5, with D hard to call. V lost 4 bases and J 5 bases, leaving 13 bases between the germline ends. The CDR3 loop spans 14 amino acids. Germline CDR1 reads SGHDT; CDR2 reads YYEEEE. The CDR3 spells CASSRIGRDQPQHF. Here the CDR3 DNA reads TGTGCCAGCAGCCGCATCGGGCGAGATCAGCCCCAGCATTTT.

The V gene is TRBV5-1, the J gene TRBJ2-1, with D perhaps TRBD1 or TRBD2 (7 bases each). Trimming pared 3 bases from V and 2 bases from J, leaving 12 bases between. The CDR3 loop spans 15 amino acids. CDR1 and CDR2 from the germline V gene are SGHRS and YFSETQ. CDR3 bases: TGCGCCAGCAGCTCCCAGGGGGGGACCTACAATGAGCAGTTCTTC. The encoded protein is CASSSQGGTYNEQFF.

Only a few counts were recorded for this clonotype. CDR3 DNA: TGCGCCAGCAGCGCCACCCCTAGCGGGGGGGGCGGGATCACAGATACGCAGTATTTT. It encodes CASSATPSGGGGITDTQYF. This rearrangement joins TRBV5-1 to TRBJ2-3; 12 nucleotides match TRBD2. The germline V gene encodes CDR1 SGHRS and CDR2 YFSETQ. CDR3 size: 19 residues. With V trimmed by 4 bases and J by 2 bases, 14 bases remained unmatched.